Many counts were recorded for the clone carrying this T cell receptor (beta chain). A library of TCRbeta sequences, prepared with unique molecular identifiers, was generated. One entry per CDR3 protein, called by TCRdb with MiXCR from the PCR reads. The top ten hold 4% of the sample, which has about 610,000 distinct CDR3 sequences, about 11% seen once. The data were obtained in a study of T-cell reconstitution after alpha-beta-depleted transplantation in children. The CDR3 sequence is 15 residues long. From germline, CDR1 is MDHEN and CDR2 SYDVKM. V lost 4 bases and J 0 bases, leaving 11 bases between the germline ends.

The receptor was isolated from a human donor who donated a stem cell graft to a child with acute myeloid leukemia. The V gene is TRBV28, the J gene TRBJ2-3, with D perhaps TRBD2 (5 bases). The sample was PBMCs from the stem cell graft donor, taken from the stem cell graft. The CDR3 spells CASSSRTRSTDTQYF. CDR3 DNA sequence: TGTGCCAGCAGTTCGCGGACTCGTAGCACAGATACGCAGTATTTT.